This T cell receptor beta chain stems from a study of OX40 agonist ivuxolimab in advanced cancers. Background for the entire study: Ivuxolimab was an agonistic, fully human IgG2 monoclonal antibody directed against OX40 (CD134), a costimulatory receptor. Intravenous ivuxolimab was administered to patients every 2 weeks at six dose levels: 0.01, 0.1, 0.3, 1.5, 3 and 10 mg/kg. Of the 52 patients in dose escalation, some 20 had hepatocellular carcinoma, approximately 15 had melanoma, 9 had renal cell carcinoma and 9 had head and neck cancer. In the dose-escalation cohort, 82.7% of patients were male, and the mean age was approximately 60 years, with a range of 23 to 79. Patients were allowed to have had prior anti-PD-1, anti-PD-L1 or anti-CTLA-4 therapy, and more than 35% of the dose-escalation patients had been treated with checkpoint inhibitors. Partial responses occurred in three dose-escalation patients, of whom one had hepatocellular carcinoma and two had cutaneous melanoma. Peripheral TCRbeta sequencing aimed to test whether ivuxolimab altered TCR sequence diversity and caused clonal T-cell expansion. The paper describes the monotherapy dose-escalation part (N ≈ 51 patients) of the phase I trial of ivuxolimab. What the work shows at the level of the full study, not this receptor alone: Antigen specificity was not determined for the clonally expanded peripheral T cells. At doses of 0.1 to 3.0 mg/kg, clonal expansion of both CD4+ and CD8+ blood T cells was observed from baseline to week 6. In the 0.1-3.0 mg/kg groups, partial responders were among the patients with the lowest normalized peripheral clonal expansion, particularly in CD8+ T cells. Low levels of normalized T-cell clonal expansion were also shown by some nonresponding patients. After ivuxolimab, more expanded clones were found on average in CD8+ T cells than in CD4+ T cells.

V is clipped by 1 base and J by 6 bases, and the sequence between their germline boundaries is 7 bases long. Via the germline V gene, CDR1 is SGHTA and CDR2 FQGNSA. Reading from cysteine to phenylalanine, the CDR3 counts 13 amino acids. The kept DNA is CDR3 alone, 39 bases in frame from the first base. Patients with autoimmune disease history or receiving systemic immunosuppression were excluded from the trial. In every dose cohort, peripheral blood was drawn for TCR sequencing at baseline, cycle 4 day 1, and cycle 7 day 1. The samples were taken from a phase I, first-in-human, multicenter, open-label dose-escalation trial of ivuxolimab. The trial enrolled adults with locally advanced or metastatic head and neck squamous cell, hepatocellular, melanoma or renal cell carcinoma. CD4+ and CD8+ T cells were sorted separately from peripheral blood before TCR sequencing. About this clone itself: Its antigen has not been determined. Per-base quality was not reported, and no clone a single base away is much larger than it.

Genomic DNA was extracted from sorted cells for sequencing of the TCRbeta CDR3 region. The immunoSEQ Assay was used to sequence the TCRbeta CDR3 regions. TCRdb obtained this table from immuneACCESS and retained in-frame rearrangements with V and J assigned. These tables miss some clones; where compared with another copy, unresolved V genes account for less than half of the shortfall, and the remainder is unexplained. The sample table shows more than 25,000 clones, and about nine tenths are seen once. Together, the top ten hold around 8.9% of the sample. The chain couples TRBV7-2 to TRBJ1-5, with no D gene named confidently. The sequencing here drew on CD4+ or CD8+ T cells sorted from blood, taken in a trial of the OX40 agonist ivuxolimab. This receptor was identified in an adult with an advanced solid tumor such as melanoma, head and neck, liver or kidney cancer. The CDR3 protein is CASSLGLAQPQHF. The DNA is as follows: TGTGCCAGCAGCTTAGGGTTGGCTCAGCCCCAGCATTTT.